These T cell receptor beta chains were read from a single sample in a study of shared clonotypes between healthy human individuals. Using immunoSEQ multiplex PCR, the repertoire was profiled, and TCRdb retains in-frame clones only, with some absent. The sample holds roughly 550,000 clones, around 95% seen once. The sequenced material came from naive CD8+ T cells sorted from blood. All receptors derive from a woman in her 30s in good health. The CDR3 runs from the conserved cysteine through the conserved F or W. A D gene is named only where the DNA matches it firmly. Clone size is shown for a subset of rows, as once, few, many or a class of expanded clone.

>TRBJ2-3|.|TRBV7-8|.
TGTGCCAGCAGCATCCCCACCGGGACACAGGAAGTGACAGATACGCAGTATTTT
CASSIPTGTQEVTDTQYF
>TRBJ1-1|.|TRBV5-6|.
TGTGCCAGCAGCCTCGGCACAGTCGGGGCTTTCTTT
CASSLGTVGAFF
>TRBJ1-1|.|TRBV7-9|.
TGTGCCAGCAGTTCAACGGGACACCCGAACACTGAAGCTTTCTTT
CASSSTGHPNTEAFF
>TRBJ2-1|TRBD2|TRBV7-3|.
TGTGCCAGCAGCTTAGCACCGGGACTAGCGGGAGTTGGCAATGAGCAGTTCTTC
CASSLAPGLAGVGNEQFF
>TRBJ2-7|TRBD1|TRBV7-9|few
TGTGCCAGCAGCTGGGACAGCTACGAGCAGTACTTC
CASSWDSYEQYF
>TRBJ2-5|.|TRBV5-1|.
TGCGCCAGCAGCCAACCAACTAGGGAGACCCAGTACTTC
CASSQPTRETQYF
>TRBJ2-7|TRBD1|TRBV4-1|once
TGCGCCAGCAGCCTCCGGGACAGTCCATACGAGCAGTACTTC
CASSLRDSPYEQYF
>TRBJ2-7|TRBD2|TRBV27|.
TGTGCCAGCAGCACGGGGGGGGCGCGGCAGTACTTC
CASSTGGARQYF
>TRBJ1-2|.|TRBV5-6|.
TGTGCCAGCAGCCCCCGGGGACCGGTAGGGACTGGCTACACCTTC
CASSPRGPVGTGYTF
>TRBJ2-7|TRBD2|TRBV5-6|.
TGTGCCAGCAGCTTTAGTGCTATTAGCGGGAGGAGGCGTTCCTACGAGCAGTACTTC
CASSFSAISGRRRSYEQYF
>TRBJ1-1|.|TRBV28|once
TGTGCCAGCAGTTTGTGGACACTGAACACTGAAGCTTTCTTT
CASSLWTLNTEAFF
>TRBJ2-5|.|TRBV27|.
TGTGCCAGCAGTTTAGAGGGCGGAGAGACCCAGTACTTC
CASSLEGGETQYF
>TRBJ1-2|.|TRBV2|.
TGTGCCAGCTCTCAAGGTGGGGAGAACTATGGCTACACCTTC
CASSQGGENYGYTF
>TRBJ1-1|.|TRBV6-1|once
TGTGCCAGCAGTGAAGAATATACCGGGACTCTGGACACTGAAGCTTTCTTT
CASSEEYTGTLDTEAFF
>TRBJ2-7|.|TRBV7-9|.
TGTGCCAGCAGCCGAGGACTGAACGAGCAGTACTTC
CASSRGLNEQYF
>TRBJ1-5|.|TRBV7-2|few
TGTGCCAGCAGCTTCGGGAATACCCAGCATTTT
CASSFGNTQHF
>TRBJ2-3|.|TRBV9|.
TGTGCCAGCAGCGTAGGAAGCGGAGGGGATACGCAGTATTTT
CASSVGSGGDTQYF
>TRBJ2-7|.|TRBV2|.
TGTGCCAGCACCGAGGTACAGGCCTACGAGCAGTACTTC
CASTEVQAYEQYF
>TRBJ2-7|.|TRBV27|.
TGTGCCAGCAGTTCGGGTAGTGGGAAACGCCTCTACGAGCAGTACTTC
CASSSGSGKRLYEQYF
>TRBJ1-3|.|TRBV4-1|.
TGCGCCAGCAGCCCACGGGGGAGCTCTGGAAACACCATATATTTT
CASSPRGSSGNTIYF
>TRBJ2-3|.|TRBV9|.
TGTGCCAGCAGCGTAGCAGGCCTCAGCGGAGGGGGTCCTACGCAGTATTTT
CASSVAGLSGGGPTQYF
>TRBJ2-1|.|TRBV27|.
TGTGCCAGCAGTTTATCTCAAGATGAGCAGTTCTTC
CASSLSQDEQFF
>TRBJ2-1|TRBD2|TRBV9|.
TGTGCCAGCAGCTTTAGCGGGAGGGCCGGAAATGAGCAGTTCTTC
CASSFSGRAGNEQFF
>TRBJ1-2|.|TRBV27|.
TGTGCCAGCTCCGGGTTGGGCCTTAACTATGGCTACACCTTC
CASSGLGLNYGYTF
>TRBJ2-7|.|TRBV27|.
TGTGCCAGCAGTTTACGGGGAATGTTCGAGCAGTACTTC
CASSLRGMFEQYF
>TRBJ2-7|TRBD2|TRBV2|.
TGTGCCAGCAGTGGGAGGGAGGTAGCGGGAGCGGAGCAGTACTTC
CASSGREVAGAEQYF
>TRBJ2-5|TRBD1|TRBV6-5|.
TGTGCCAGCAGTTACATAGGGGGCAGTTGGGAGACCCAGTACTTC
CASSYIGGSWETQYF
>TRBJ1-1|.|TRBV6-5|.
TGTGCCAGCAGCAAGGACGGTATCGGGGCTTTCTTT
CASSKDGIGAFF
>TRBJ2-4|.|TRBV6-5|.
TGTGCCAGCAGTTACGGGCTAGCGTTGGCCAAAAACATTCAGTACTTC
CASSYGLALAKNIQYF
>TRBJ2-7|.|TRBV27|.
TGTGCCAGCAACAACTTATTCCTGACCTACTACGAGCAGTACTTC
CASNNLFLTYYEQYF
>TRBJ2-1|TRBD2|TRBV29-1|once
TGCAGCGTACGAGGGGCGACTAGCGGGAGACATTCCTATGAGCAGTTCTTC
CSVRGATSGRHSYEQFF
>TRBJ2-7|.|TRBV7-9|.
TGTGCCAGCAGCCTCGGGGGTAGGGGGCCTTTTGAGCAGTACTTC
CASSLGGRGPFEQYF
>TRBJ2-1|TRBD1|TRBV28|.
TGTGCCAGCAGTACGACCGGGGACAGGGAAAAGTTCTTC
CASSTTGDREKFF
>TRBJ2-1|TRBD2|TRBV7-9|.
TGTGCCAGCAGCTTCTCGGGGGGACTAGCGGGAAATGAGCAGTTCTTC
CASSFSGGLAGNEQFF
>TRBJ2-7|TRBD1|TRBV30|.
TGTGCCTCATACAACCTCGGGACAGCGTCCTACGAGCAGTACTTC
CASYNLGTASYEQYF
>TRBJ2-7|.|TRBV7-9|.
TGTGCCAGCAGCTTCCGACCCGACGAGCAGTACTTC
CASSFRPDEQYF
>TRBJ1-1|.|TRBV5-1|.
TGCGCCAGCAGCTTGGAAGGAGGGAACACTGAAGCTTTCTTT
CASSLEGGNTEAFF
>TRBJ2-3|.|TRBV4-1|.
TGCGCCAGCAGCCAAGATCGGAGCGGCATGGGCACAGATACGCAGTATTTT
CASSQDRSGMGTDTQYF
>TRBJ2-7|TRBD2|TRBV13|few
TGTGCCAGCAGAGACACAGGGACTAGCTTCCACGAGCAGTACTTC
CASRDTGTSFHEQYF
>TRBJ1-2|TRBD1|TRBV19|.
TGTGCCAGTAGTATAGGCACAGGGGCAGATGGCTACACCTTC
CASSIGTGADGYTF
>TRBJ1-1|.|TRBV6-5|once
TGTGCCAGCACGGAAGGGGGTGGGACTGAAGCTTTCTTT
CASTEGGGTEAFF
>TRBJ2-1|.|TRBV27|.
TGTGCCAGCAGTTTCCCCAGTGCCAGCAATGAGCAGTTCTTC
CASSFPSASNEQFF
>TRBJ2-5|TRBD1|TRBV27|.
TGTGCCAGCAGTTCGGGACAGGGGGTAGAGACCCAGTACTTC
CASSSGQGVETQYF
>TRBJ2-5|TRBD2|TRBV7-9|.
TGTGCCAGCAGCTCGCCGGGACTAGCGGGAGAAGAGACCCAGTACTTC
CASSSPGLAGEETQYF